Described below is a single T cell receptor beta chain sequence and its context. This entry comes from a study of blood T cell repertoires in COVID-19. About the study: Sites across the United States, Italy and Spain contributed samples from acute and convalescent COVID-19.

Repertoires were generated with immunoSEQ multiplex PCR, while TCRdb's copy carries only in-frame clones and drops some. In the table there are approximately 210,000 clones, 94% of which are singletons. Trimming took 5 bases from V and 2 from J; bases not matched to a gene: 7. Germline V gene lookup returns CDR1 LGHDT and CDR2 YNNKEL (reference sequence). This CDR3 region has 15 residues. The material sequenced was peripheral blood. The V call is TRBV3-1 (or the pseudogene TRBV3-2), the J call TRBJ2-3; 7 bases fit TRBD2. The TCR comes from a man in his thirties or forties with COVID-19, enrolled during active disease. The CDR3 DNA reads TGTGCCAGCAGCTATGAGGGAGGGATCACAGATACGCAGTATTTT. It encodes CASSYEGGITDTQYF.